This T cell receptor beta chain stems from a study of cytomegalovirus exposure and HLA in healthy donors (dated by TCRdb to about 2017). A note on the overall study: An earlier analysis of 587 of the donors reported about 250 Gb of sequence data and some 120 million unique TCR beta sequences from about 200 million T cells. An early release covering about 600 HLA-typed donors comprised about 300 gigabases of sequencing data and tens of millions of unique TCR sequences. The genetic ancestry cluster associated with self-reported Caucasian donors included 81% of the roughly 380 genotyped donors. The aim of the study was to test whether cataloging public T cell receptors could identify signatures of past pathogen exposure. The study used immunosequencing to profile the T cell repertoires of 600 to 850 subjects and linked those repertoires to cytomegalovirus serostatus. In addition to the first cohort of 650 to 750 subjects, a separate validation cohort of around 110 different subjects was used. To predict cytomegalovirus infection status, the study brought together high-throughput TCR immunosequencing, statistical association of individual TCRs with disease status, and machine learning. A later analysis re-examined previously published TCR beta repertoires from 610 or so donors and added high-resolution HLA genotyping to investigate patterns of TCR occurrence. Rather than using new phenotypic data, the later analysis identified candidate immune exposures from TCR beta sequences and from how often those sequences occurred across donors. To decide whether each TCR beta V gene segment behaved as functional or pseudogenic, an earlier analysis of fewer than 750 of the donors relied on high-throughput TCR beta sequencing. Donor age, sex, ethnicity and CMV serostatus were collected together with the repertoire data. Genome-wide SNP genotypes for about 65% of the roughly 670 donors were used in a later genetic analysis, which treated that subset as a discovery cohort. Every repertoire in the discovery cohort had been generated on one and the same sequencing platform. HLA typing included class I and class II loci at four-digit resolution. The number of donors typed differed by locus, with about 629-630 for A, B, C, DRB1 and DQB1, roughly 520 for DQA1, approximately 570 for DPA1, and around 450 for DPB1. Five DR-DQ haplotypes were treated as single units for association and clustering because of strong linkage in the cohort. On average, roughly 240,000 unique TCR beta nucleotide sequences were sequenced per donor among some 430 genotyped donors of the cohort, with around 19% of those sequences being non-productive. Here is what the overall study found, with its caveats: Assigning TCR associations to individual alleles was difficult when HLA alleles, especially DR and DQ, strongly co-occurred. The classifier was reported to diagnose cytomegalovirus status with high specificity and sensitivity in both the original and validation cohorts. Three of the identified cytomegalovirus-associated TCR beta chains were confirmed in vitro to be specific for cytomegalovirus antigens. Compared with equally common non-associated chains, HLA-associated TCR beta chains in a later analysis were more clonally expanded and had lower generation probabilities. V-gene and J-gene trimming of TCR beta chains was associated with a missense DCLRE1C variant in a later genetic analysis, and the association was replicated in an independent cohort. According to a later analysis, most CMV-associated TCR beta chains appeared to be HLA-restricted, and the HLA associations seemed to be driven largely by CMV exposure. Because the 87-base-pair reads could not distinguish some IMGT-functional V segments, including TRBV6-2 and TRBV6-3, those segments were excluded. Correlated functional status among segregating V segments might reflect linkage disequilibrium, but an unknown experimental factor could not be ruled out. While some public TCRs were present in many individuals, most TCR sequences turned up only very rarely across donors. According to a later analysis, parvovirus B19, influenza, CMV and Epstein-Barr virus appeared linked to several top co-occurrence clusters. A further reported finding was that TCR beta sequences accurately predicted the HLA-A and HLA-B alleles for most subjects in the first cohort. HLA typing was unavailable for some donors at each locus, so association tests used only the typed subset. Broadly in line with IMGT annotations, most TCR beta V segments showed up in productive rearrangements about 90% or about 30% of the time in an earlier analysis of around 550 of the donors. In a later analysis, TCR association rates were found to vary across HLA loci, with the most associated TCRs seen for DRB1 alleles and the fewest for HLA-C alleles. The cohort was sequenced for TCR beta chains only, and without alpha or paired-chain data the features that could be detected were limited. Sequencing depth was assumed to be roughly uniform across donors in the presence/absence analyses, though that assumption may not hold. The authors suggested that the approach could potentially be extended to other disease states and immunological phenotypes. A total of 150 to 200 TCR beta chains were listed by the study as associated with cytomegalovirus. A cluster of highly shared sequence variants was judged likely to be a technical artifact of the sequencing pipeline. At a false discovery rate of 0.05, a later analysis linked around 15,000 TCR beta sequences to specific HLA alleles. Because counts were too low, some 17 rarely observed V segments, including chromosome 9 orphons, were excluded from the earlier analysis of several hundred of the donors. Immune exposure information for the cohort was limited to CMV serostatus. In a later genetic analysis, fewer N-insertions in productive TCRs were reported among donors in an Asian-associated ancestry cluster than the roughly 700-donor mean.

The cohort was made up of under 800 healthy bone marrow donors. At the time of sampling, every cohort member was nominally healthy, though immune exposures that went unrecorded were likely present. The donor was CMV seropositive and was included in the group of 289 seropositive cohort members. Each donor provided a peripheral blood sample, and peripheral blood mononuclear cells were used for TCR beta sequencing. Genomic DNA was extracted from the blood cell samples with the Qiagen DNeasy Blood Extraction Kit. Receptor libraries were prepared by the immunoSEQ multiplex PCR assay. A mixture of 60 forward primers for TCR Vbeta segments and 13 reverse primers for TCR Jbeta segments was used in the multiplex PCR. The CDR3 region of rearranged TCR beta genes was amplified from genomic DNA with a multiplex PCR assay. Amplified TCR beta libraries were sequenced as 87-base-pair reads on the Illumina HiSeq System. Per the original workflow: Across the 700 or so repertoires, a later analysis counted 60 million to 90 million unique TCR beta chains, approximately 10 million of which were shared by at least two donors. A nearest-neighbor algorithm error-corrected the raw reads and collapsed the reads into unique sequences, merging closely related sequences to remove PCR and sequencing errors. V, D and J gene segments were assigned by aligning CDR3 sequences to IMGT reference sequences. For a sequence to be retained, a match of at least six nucleotides was required to both a V gene segment and a J gene segment. Rearrangements were called productive when the CDR3 lacked stop codons and stayed in frame with V and J; all others were non-productive. CDR3 was defined by IMGT convention, running from the second conserved V-encoded cysteine to the conserved J-encoded phenylalanine. The earlier analysis of 587 of the donors excluded sequences that lacked an unambiguous match to a single V gene segment. In an earlier analysis of approximately 500 of the donors, a V segment was called functional when productive rearrangements were above 56.7%, and segregating when the standard deviation between donors exceeded 5%. To diagnose cytomegalovirus status from the catalog of TCR beta chain sequences, a statistical classification framework was built. A later analysis assigned V and J genes by comparing TCR nucleotide sequences with IMGT/GENE-DB human TR gene sequences. A later analysis assigned CDR3 sequences and most-parsimonious VDJ recombination scenarios with the TCRdist pipeline. In a later analysis, each TCR beta chain was defined by its CDR3 amino acid sequence together with its V-gene family, and reads lacking a unique V-gene family were excluded. To address suspected cross-contamination and a sequencing artifact, a later analysis removed 550 to 750 highly shared, low-generation-probability nucleotide sequences. A later analysis calculated a clonal expansion index for each public chain from normalized within-repertoire ranks of inferred template counts. A later analysis computed generation probabilities with a VDJ recombination model fitted to out-of-frame rearrangements, and checked the results against IGoR. Hypergeometric tests were used in a later analysis to score TCR-TCR, TCR-HLA and TCR-CMV co-occurrence, with a repertoire-size bias correction applied to the TCR pairs. False discovery rates were estimated in a later analysis by permuting HLA or CMV assignments 20 times. A later analysis grouped co-occurring TCRs with DBSCAN, adding TCRdist sequence similarity when clustering within HLA-allele-positive subsets. Repertoires with fewer than 30,000 or more than 120,000 public chains, plus five repertoires with anomalous nucleotide sharing, were excluded from co-occurrence clustering. This is the immuneACCESS table as TCRdb keeps it, with only in-frame sequences that have V and J called. A part of the clones is gone; compared with another copy, unresolved V genes explain less than half, and the rest is unexplained. The V and J calls and the clone size are those of that table, but D and trimming were determined from the DNA. The sample table contains 120,000 or so clones; only one count was recorded for approximately 78% of them. The ten largest clones add up to roughly 8.2% of the sample.

As to this clone: Which antigen it targets is not known. There are no base qualities to consult, and no much larger clone falls within one base.

Inclusive of the bounding cysteine and phenylalanine, the CDR3 is 14 residues long. The retained sequence is limited to the CDR3, 42 bases, with the frame set at the first base. Per the germline V gene (reference sequence), SGHAT is the CDR1 and FQDESV is the CDR2. Trimming accounts for 8 bases at V and 1 base at J, while the number of junction bases matched to no gene is 1. The TCR originated in a woman aged 40 to 55 in good health and CMV-seropositive. Sequencing input: PBMCs. This sequence uses TRBV11-1 and TRBJ1-6; a stretch of 8 junction bases matches TRBD1. Read as DNA, the sequence is TGTGCCAGCGGACAGGGTTCCTATAATTCACCCCTCCACTTT. Protein translation: CASGQGSYNSPLHF.